This entry describes one T cell receptor beta chain. Its target is not known. This specimen comes from a study of graft-versus-host responses after intestinal transplantation. Study-level findings and limits: GvH clones detected in recipient marrow included some appearing first in ileum or blood.

TCRdb's copy holds only in-frame clones and misses some; the assay was immunoSEQ multiplex PCR. The repertoire holds about 20,000 clones, more than 75% seen once, with roughly 9.4% in the top ten. Material: PBMCs, obtained approximately 33 weeks after intestinal transplant. This receptor was obtained from a human patient who received an intestinal transplant, so some T cells may come from the graft donor.

DNA of the CDR3: TGTGCCAGCAGTGAAGGGATCTACGAGCAGTACTTC. Residues: CASSEGIYEQYF. This chain joins TRBV6-1 and TRBJ2-7; no clear D. Germline V CDR1 and CDR2: MNHNS, SASEGT. V lost 1 base, J lost 3 bases, and 4 bases lay in between. There are 12 residues in the CDR3.